The entry that follows covers one T cell receptor (beta chain) sequence. Original methodology: The assay estimated nucleated cells by amplifying reference gene primers. The method was immunoSEQ multiplex PCR; TCRdb's version includes in-frame clones alone and lacks a portion of them. D and trimming were read from the DNA, whereas the V and J calls and clone size are those reported in that table. In the table there are about 110,000 clones, approximately 90% of which are singletons. The germline gives CDR1 SGHRS, CDR2 YFSETQ. Deletions cut 3 bases from V and 5 bases from J, with 17 bases between. The length of the CDR3 is 15 residues. These data come from a study of blood T cell repertoires in COVID-19.

Sequencing used peripheral blood. The rearrangement uses TRBV5-1 and TRBJ1-1; tentative D call: TRBD1 (6 bases). This clonotype was sampled from a woman in her sixties or seventies who had recovered from COVID-19. In DNA, the CDR3 is TGCGCCAGCAGCTCAGCAGGCGGGGGCTGGACTGAAGCTTTCTTT. Its protein product is CASSSAGGGWTEAFF.